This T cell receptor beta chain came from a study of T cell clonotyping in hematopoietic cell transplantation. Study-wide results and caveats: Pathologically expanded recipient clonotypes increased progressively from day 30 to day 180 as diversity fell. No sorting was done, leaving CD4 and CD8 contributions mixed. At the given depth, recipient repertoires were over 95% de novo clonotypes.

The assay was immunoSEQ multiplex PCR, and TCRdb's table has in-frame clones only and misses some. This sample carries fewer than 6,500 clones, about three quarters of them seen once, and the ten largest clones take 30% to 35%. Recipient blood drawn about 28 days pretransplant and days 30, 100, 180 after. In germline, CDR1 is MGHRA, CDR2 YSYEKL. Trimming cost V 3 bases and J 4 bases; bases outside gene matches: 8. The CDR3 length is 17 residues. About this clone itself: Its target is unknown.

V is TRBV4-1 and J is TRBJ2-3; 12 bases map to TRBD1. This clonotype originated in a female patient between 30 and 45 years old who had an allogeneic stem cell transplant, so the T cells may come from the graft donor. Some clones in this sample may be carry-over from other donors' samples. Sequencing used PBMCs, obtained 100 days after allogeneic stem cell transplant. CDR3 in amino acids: CASSQGQGAGYPDTQYF. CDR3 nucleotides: TGCGCCAGCAGCCAGGGACAGGGGGCCGGATACCCAGATACGCAGTATTTT.